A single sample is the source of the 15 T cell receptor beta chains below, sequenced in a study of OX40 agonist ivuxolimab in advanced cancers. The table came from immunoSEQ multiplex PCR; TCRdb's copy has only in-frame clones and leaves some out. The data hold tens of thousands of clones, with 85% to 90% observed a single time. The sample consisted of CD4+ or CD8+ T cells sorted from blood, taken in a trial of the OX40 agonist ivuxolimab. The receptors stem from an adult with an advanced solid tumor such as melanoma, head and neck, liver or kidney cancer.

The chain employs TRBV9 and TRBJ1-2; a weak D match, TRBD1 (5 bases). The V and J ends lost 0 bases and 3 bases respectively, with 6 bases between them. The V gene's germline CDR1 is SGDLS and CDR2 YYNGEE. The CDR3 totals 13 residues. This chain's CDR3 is CASSVGGDYGYTF. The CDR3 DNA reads TGTGCCAGCAGCGTAGGAGGGGACTATGGCTACACCTTC.

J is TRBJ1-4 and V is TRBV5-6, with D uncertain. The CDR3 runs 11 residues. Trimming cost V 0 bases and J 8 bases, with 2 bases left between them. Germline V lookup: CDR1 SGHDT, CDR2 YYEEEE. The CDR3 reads CASSLGEKLFF. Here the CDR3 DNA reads TGTGCCAGCAGCTTGGGGGAAAAACTGTTTTTT.

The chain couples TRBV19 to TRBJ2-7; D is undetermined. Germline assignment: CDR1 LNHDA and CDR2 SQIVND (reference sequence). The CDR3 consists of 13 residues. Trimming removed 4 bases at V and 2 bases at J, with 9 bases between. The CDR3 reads CASSNNRAYEQYF. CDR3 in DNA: TGTGCCAGTAGTAATAACAGAGCCTACGAGCAGTACTTC. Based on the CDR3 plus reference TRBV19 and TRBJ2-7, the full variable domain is DGGITQSPKYLFRKEGQNVTLSCEQNLNHDAMYWYRQDPGQGLRLIYYSQIVNDFQKGDIAEGYSVSREKKESFPLTVTSAQKNPTAFYLCASSNNRAYEQYFGPGTRLTVT.

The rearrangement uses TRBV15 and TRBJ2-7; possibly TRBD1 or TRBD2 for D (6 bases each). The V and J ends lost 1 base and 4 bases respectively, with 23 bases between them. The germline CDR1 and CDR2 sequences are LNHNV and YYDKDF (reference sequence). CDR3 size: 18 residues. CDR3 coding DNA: TGTGCCACCAGCAGAGGGTTTTACTCACAGGGAGGAATATACGAGCAGTACTTC. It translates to CATSRGFYSQGGIYEQYF.

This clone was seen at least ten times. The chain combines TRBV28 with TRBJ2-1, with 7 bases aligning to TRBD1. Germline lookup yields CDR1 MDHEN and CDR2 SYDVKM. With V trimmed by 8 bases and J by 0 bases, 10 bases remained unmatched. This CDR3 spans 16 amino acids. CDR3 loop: CASQTGIGSSYNEQFF. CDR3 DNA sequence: TGTGCCAGCCAGACAGGGATAGGAAGCTCCTACAATGAGCAGTTCTTC.

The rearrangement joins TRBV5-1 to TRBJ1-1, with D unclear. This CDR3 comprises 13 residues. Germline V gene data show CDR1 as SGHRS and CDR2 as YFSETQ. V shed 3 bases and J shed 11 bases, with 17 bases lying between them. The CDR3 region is CASSSLDSRRAFF. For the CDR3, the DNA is TGCGCCAGCAGCTCGCTAGACTCCCGACGGGCTTTCTTT.

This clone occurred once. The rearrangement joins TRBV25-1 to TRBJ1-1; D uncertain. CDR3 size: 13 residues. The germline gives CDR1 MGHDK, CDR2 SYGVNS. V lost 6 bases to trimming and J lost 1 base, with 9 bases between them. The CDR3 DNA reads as TGTGCCAGCAGAGAGGACGGGAACACTGAAGCTTTCTTT. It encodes CASREDGNTEAFF.

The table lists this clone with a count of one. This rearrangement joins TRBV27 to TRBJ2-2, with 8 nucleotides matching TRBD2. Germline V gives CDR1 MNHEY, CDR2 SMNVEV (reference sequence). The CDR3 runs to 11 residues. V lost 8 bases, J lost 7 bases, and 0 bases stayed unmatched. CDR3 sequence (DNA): TGTGCCAGCCGGGGGGGCGGGGAGCTGTTTTTT. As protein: CASRGGGELFF.

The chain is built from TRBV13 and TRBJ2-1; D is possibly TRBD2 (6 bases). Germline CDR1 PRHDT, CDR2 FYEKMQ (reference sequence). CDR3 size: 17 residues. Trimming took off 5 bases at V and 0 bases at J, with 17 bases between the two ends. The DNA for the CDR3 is TGTGCCAGCAGCGCCCGGGACGGGGGAAGCTCCTACAATGAGCAGTTCTTC. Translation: CASSARDGGSSYNEQFF.

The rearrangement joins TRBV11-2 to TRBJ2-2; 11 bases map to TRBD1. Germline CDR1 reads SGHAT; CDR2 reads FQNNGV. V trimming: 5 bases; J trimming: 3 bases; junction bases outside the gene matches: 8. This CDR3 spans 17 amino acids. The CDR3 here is CASSPSRDRGDTGELFF. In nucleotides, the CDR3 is TGTGCCAGCAGCCCGAGCCGGGACAGGGGGGACACCGGGGAGCTGTTTTTT.

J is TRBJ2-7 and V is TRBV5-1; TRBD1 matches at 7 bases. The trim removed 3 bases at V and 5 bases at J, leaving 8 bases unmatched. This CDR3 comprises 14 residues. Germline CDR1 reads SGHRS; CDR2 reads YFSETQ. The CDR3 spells CASSSPDRAHEQYF. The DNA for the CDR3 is TGCGCCAGCAGCTCTCCCGACAGGGCCCACGAGCAGTACTTC.

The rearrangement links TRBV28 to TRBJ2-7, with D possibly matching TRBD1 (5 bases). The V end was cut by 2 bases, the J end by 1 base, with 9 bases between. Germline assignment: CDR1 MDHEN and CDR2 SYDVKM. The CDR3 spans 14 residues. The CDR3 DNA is TGTGCCAGCAGTTTAACGCAGGGATCCTACGAGCAGTACTTC. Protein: CASSLTQGSYEQYF.

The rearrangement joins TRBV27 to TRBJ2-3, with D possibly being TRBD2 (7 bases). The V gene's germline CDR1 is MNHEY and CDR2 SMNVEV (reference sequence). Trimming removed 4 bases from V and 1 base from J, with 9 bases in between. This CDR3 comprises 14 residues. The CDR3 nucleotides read TGTGCCAGCAGTTGGGGGGGGCGCACAGATACGCAGTATTTT. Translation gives CASSWGGRTDTQYF.

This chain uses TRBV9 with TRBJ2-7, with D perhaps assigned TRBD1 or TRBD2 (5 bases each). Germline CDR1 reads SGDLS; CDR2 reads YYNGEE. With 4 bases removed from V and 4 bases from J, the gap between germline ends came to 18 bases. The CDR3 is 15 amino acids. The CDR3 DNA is TGTGCCAGCAGCCCCTGGGACGAAGGGGATTACGAGCAGTACTTC. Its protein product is CASSPWDEGDYEQYF.

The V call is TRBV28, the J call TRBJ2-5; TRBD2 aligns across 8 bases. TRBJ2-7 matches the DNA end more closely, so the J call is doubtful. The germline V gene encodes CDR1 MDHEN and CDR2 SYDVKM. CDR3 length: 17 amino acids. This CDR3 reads CASSSVREGYFRREQYF. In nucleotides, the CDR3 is TGTGCCAGCAGCTCGGTTCGGGAGGGCTACTTTCGCCGCGAGCAGTACTTC.